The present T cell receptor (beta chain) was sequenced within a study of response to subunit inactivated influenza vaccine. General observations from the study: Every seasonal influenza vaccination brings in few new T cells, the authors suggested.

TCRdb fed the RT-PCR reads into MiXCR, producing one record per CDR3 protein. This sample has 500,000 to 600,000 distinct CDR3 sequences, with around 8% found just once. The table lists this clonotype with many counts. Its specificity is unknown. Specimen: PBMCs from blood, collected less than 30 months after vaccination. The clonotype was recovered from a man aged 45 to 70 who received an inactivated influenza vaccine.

The CDR3 is CSASLGRYNEQFF. The DNA of the CDR3 is TGCAGTGCTAGCCTGGGTCGTTACAATGAGCAGTTCTTC. V is TRBV20-1 and J is TRBJ2-1; no definite D call. Looked up from germline, CDR1 is DFQATT and CDR2 is SNEGSKA (reference sequence). The V end was cut by 3 bases, the J end by 4 bases, with 10 bases between. The CDR3 spans 13 residues.